Here is one TCR beta chain with its context. What it binds is unknown. The PCR contained 60 Vbeta and 13 Jbeta primers. The data were produced by immunoSEQ multiplex PCR, yet TCRdb's version contains in-frame clones alone and is incomplete. The data show tens of thousands of clones, 75% to 85% seen once. CDR1 is LNHDA, CDR2 SQIVND, per germline (reference sequence). This CDR3 spans 14 amino acids. Trimming pared 6 bases from V and 2 bases from J, leaving 11 bases between. The data were obtained in a study of cytomegalovirus exposure and HLA in healthy donors. Each of the donors was a healthy bone marrow donor. Study conclusions and caveats: When analyzed later, a missense DCLRE1C variant was found to be linked to TCR beta V- and J-gene trimming. Previously analyzed data showed that most TCR beta V segments were productive at a frequency of about 87% or about 30%.

Sequenced input: PBMCs. This receptor was obtained from a man aged 50-59 years in good health and CMV-seropositive. The chain is built from TRBV19 and TRBJ1-3, with D possibly being TRBD1 (5 bases). The CDR3 DNA follows: TGTGCCAGTAGAGTCGCGGGGGCTGGAAACACCATATATTTT. Amino acid sequence: CASRVAGAGNTIYF.